Listed below are T cell receptor beta chains from one sample, sequenced in a study of blood T cell repertoires in COVID-19. Produced via immunoSEQ multiplex PCR; TCRdb's table is partial and in-frame only. The data contain tens of thousands of clones, 65% to 90% of them seen just once; the ten biggest clones take up approximately 15%. The sequencing sample was made of peripheral blood. The origin of the receptors is an elderly woman with active or convalescent COVID-19. Each CDR3 is given with its conserved first and last residue. The D gene is left open where the match is weak. Some rows mark clone size as missing; the rest say once, few, many or name a class of expanded clone.

J gene: TRBJ2-7; D gene: TRBD1; V gene: TRBV7-9; clone size: once; CDR3 DNA: TGTGCCAGCAGCTTAGAGGGCGGACAGGTCTCCTACGAGCAGTACTTC; CDR3 protein: CASSLEGGQVSYEQYF
J gene: TRBJ1-4; D gene: TRBD1; V gene: TRBV9; clone size: NA; CDR3 DNA: TGTGCCAGCAGCCCAGAGACAGGGTTGAATGAAAAACTGTTTTTT; CDR3 protein: CASSPETGLNEKLFF
J gene: TRBJ2-3; D gene: TRBD2; V gene: TRBV6-1; clone size: NA; CDR3 DNA: TGTGCCAGCAGTGAACAACCCCTAGCGGTCACAGATACGCAGTATTTT; CDR3 protein: CASSEQPLAVTDTQYF
J gene: TRBJ2-7; D gene: TRBD2; V gene: TRBV5-5; clone size: NA; CDR3 DNA: TGTGCCAGCAGCTTCCAAGCGGGGGGGCAGTACACCTACGAGCAGTACTTC; CDR3 protein: CASSFQAGGQYTYEQYF
J gene: TRBJ2-1; D gene: NA; V gene: TRBV7-2; clone size: NA; CDR3 DNA: TGTGCCAGCAGCTTAGCGTATGCGGGTTTCAATGAGCAGTTCTTC; CDR3 protein: CASSLAYAGFNEQFF
J gene: TRBJ1-5; D gene: NA; V gene: TRBV19; clone size: NA; CDR3 DNA: TGTGCCAGTACCAACGACGAGGATCAGCCCCAGCATTTT; CDR3 protein: CASTNDEDQPQHF
J gene: TRBJ1-1; D gene: NA; V gene: TRBV2; clone size: NA; CDR3 DNA: TGTGCCAGCAGTGTGATCGGGAGAGGTAACACTGAAGCTTTCTTT; CDR3 protein: CASSVIGRGNTEAFF
J gene: TRBJ1-6; D gene: NA; V gene: TRBV23-1; clone size: few; CDR3 DNA: TGCGCCAGCTTACCAATGGCCTGCTGGAATTCACCCCTCCACTTT; CDR3 protein: CASLPMACWNSPLHF
J gene: TRBJ2-5; D gene: TRBD1; V gene: TRBV28; clone size: once; CDR3 DNA: TGTGCCAGCAGTTTACCGGGACAGGTGTACCAAGAGACCCAGTACTTC; CDR3 protein: CASSLPGQVYQETQYF
J gene: TRBJ1-4; D gene: NA; V gene: TRBV18; clone size: NA; CDR3 DNA: TGTGCCAGCTCACCGGCCCCTCGCACTAGCCGTAATGAAAAACTGTTTTTT; CDR3 protein: CASSPAPRTSRNEKLFF
J gene: TRBJ2-5; D gene: TRBD1; V gene: TRBV28; clone size: once; CDR3 DNA: TGTGCCAGCAACGTACCACAGGGGGCGGGAGAGACCCAGTACTTC; CDR3 protein: CASNVPQGAGETQYF
J gene: TRBJ2-7; D gene: TRBD1; V gene: TRBV27; clone size: NA; CDR3 DNA: TGTGCCAGCAGTCTCCTCCGGACAGGGGGTGGAGAGCAGTACTTC; CDR3 protein: CASSLLRTGGGEQYF
J gene: TRBJ2-1; D gene: TRBD2; V gene: TRBV3-1/TRBV3-2; clone size: once; CDR3 DNA: TGTGCCAGCAGCCCTACTAGCGGAGGCTACAATGAGCAGTTCTTC; CDR3 protein: CASSPTSGGYNEQFF
J gene: TRBJ1-1; D gene: NA; V gene: TRBV12-3/TRBV12-4; clone size: NA; CDR3 DNA: TGTGCCAGCAGTTCTCCGACAGGCCAAGCTTTCTTT; CDR3 protein: CASSSPTGQAFF
J gene: TRBJ2-7; D gene: TRBD2; V gene: TRBV7-6; clone size: many; CDR3 DNA: TGTGCCAGCAGTTCACATACGGGACTAGCCTACGAGCAGTACTTC; CDR3 protein: CASSSHTGLAYEQYF
J gene: TRBJ2-5; D gene: NA; V gene: TRBV2; clone size: NA; CDR3 DNA: TGTGCCAGCAGTGCTCAGGTGGAAGAGACCCAGTACTTC; CDR3 protein: CASSAQVEETQYF
J gene: TRBJ1-1; D gene: TRBD1; V gene: TRBV28; clone size: few; CDR3 DNA: TGTGCCAGCAGTCCGACCGGGACAGGGGGCACTGAAGCTTTCTTT; CDR3 protein: CASSPTGTGGTEAFF
J gene: TRBJ1-1; D gene: NA; V gene: TRBV19; clone size: NA; CDR3 DNA: TGTGCCAGTAGTATTGAGGTGAACACTGAAGCTTTCTTT; CDR3 protein: CASSIEVNTEAFF
J gene: TRBJ1-6; D gene: NA; V gene: TRBV5-1; clone size: NA; CDR3 DNA: TGCGCCAGCAGCTTAACAGAAAATTCACCCCTCCACTTT; CDR3 protein: CASSLTENSPLHF
J gene: TRBJ1-5; D gene: NA; V gene: TRBV6-4; clone size: NA; CDR3 DNA: TGTGCCAGCACCCCAGGGTTAGGTCAGCCCCAGCATTTT; CDR3 protein: CASTPGLGQPQHF
J gene: TRBJ2-7; D gene: NA; V gene: TRBV12-3/TRBV12-4; clone size: once; CDR3 DNA: TGTGCCAGCACGGACTCTACCTACGAGCAGTACTTC; CDR3 protein: CASTDSTYEQYF
J gene: TRBJ2-1; D gene: NA; V gene: TRBV7-3; clone size: NA; CDR3 DNA: TGTGCCAGCAGCTCACCCGGGACTTTCAATGAGCAGTTCTTC; CDR3 protein: CASSSPGTFNEQFF
J gene: TRBJ2-6; D gene: NA; V gene: TRBV28; clone size: NA; CDR3 DNA: TGTGCCAGCAGTTCCGGGAGCTCTGGGGCCAACGTCCTGACTTTC; CDR3 protein: CASSSGSSGANVLTF
J gene: TRBJ1-5; D gene: NA; V gene: TRBV4-2; clone size: NA; CDR3 DNA: TGTGCCAGGACGCACAGGACGGCCAGCAATCAGCCCCAGCATTTT; CDR3 protein: CARTHRTASNQPQHF
J gene: TRBJ2-1; D gene: TRBD1; V gene: TRBV24-1; clone size: NA; CDR3 DNA: TGTGCCACCGCATTAGGGACAGGGACCCTTCACAATGAGCAGTTCTTC; CDR3 protein: CATALGTGTLHNEQFF
J gene: TRBJ2-2; D gene: TRBD1; V gene: TRBV7-9; clone size: NA; CDR3 DNA: TGTGCCAGCAGCTCGATCAGGGGGTTTAACACCGGGGAGCTGTTTTTT; CDR3 protein: CASSSIRGFNTGELFF
J gene: TRBJ1-2; D gene: NA; V gene: TRBV1; clone size: NA; CDR3 DNA: TGCACCAGCAGCCAGCCAATCCTCGACAGGGCCTATGGCTACACCTTC; CDR3 protein: CTSSQPILDRAYGYTF
J gene: TRBJ1-2; D gene: NA; V gene: TRBV10-3; clone size: NA; CDR3 DNA: TGTGCCATCAGCGACACGACAGGCTATGGCTACACCTTC; CDR3 protein: CAISDTTGYGYTF
J gene: TRBJ2-4; D gene: NA; V gene: TRBV7-2; clone size: NA; CDR3 DNA: TGTGCCAGCAGCACACCACAGGCCCCAAGCATTCAGTACTTC; CDR3 protein: CASSTPQAPSIQYF
J gene: TRBJ2-5; D gene: NA; V gene: TRBV30; clone size: NA; CDR3 DNA: TGTGCCTGGAGTGTACTTGAGACCCAGTACTTC; CDR3 protein: CAWSVLETQYF
J gene: TRBJ1-5; D gene: NA; V gene: TRBV10-3; clone size: once; CDR3 DNA: TGTGCCATCAGTGAGGGCCTTAGCAATCAGCCCCAGCATTTT; CDR3 protein: CAISEGLSNQPQHF
J gene: TRBJ2-7; D gene: TRBD1; V gene: TRBV28; clone size: NA; CDR3 DNA: TGTGCCAGCAGCTGGACAGGGAACGACGAGCAGTACTTC; CDR3 protein: CASSWTGNDEQYF
J gene: TRBJ2-1; D gene: TRBD2; V gene: TRBV7-2; clone size: NA; CDR3 DNA: TGTGCCAGCTTAATTTCGGCCGGGACTAGCTCTTACAATGAGCAGTTCTTC; CDR3 protein: CASLISAGTSSYNEQFF
J gene: TRBJ1-5; D gene: NA; V gene: TRBV9; clone size: NA; CDR3 DNA: TGTGCCAGCAGCGTATCGTGGGGGGGGAATCAGCCCCAGCATTTT; CDR3 protein: CASSVSWGGNQPQHF
J gene: TRBJ1-2; D gene: NA; V gene: TRBV3-1/TRBV3-2; clone size: NA; CDR3 DNA: TGTGCCAGCAGCCAATTCGGTCCCGAGGGCTACACCTTC; CDR3 protein: CASSQFGPEGYTF
J gene: TRBJ2-1; D gene: NA; V gene: TRBV5-1; clone size: once; CDR3 DNA: TGCGCCAGCAGCTTTTCATACAGGAGCTCCTACAATGAGCAGTTCTTC; CDR3 protein: CASSFSYRSSYNEQFF
J gene: TRBJ2-5; D gene: NA; V gene: TRBV6-1; clone size: NA; CDR3 DNA: TGTGCCAGCAGTGATGGGCCCCAGGACCAAGAGACCCAGTACTTC; CDR3 protein: CASSDGPQDQETQYF
J gene: TRBJ1-2; D gene: NA; V gene: TRBV29-1; clone size: NA; CDR3 DNA: TGCAGCGTTCACTCAGGGGAGTATGGCTACACCTTC; CDR3 protein: CSVHSGEYGYTF
J gene: TRBJ2-1; D gene: TRBD2; V gene: TRBV6-5; clone size: NA; CDR3 DNA: TGTGCCAGCAGCCCCGGACTAGCGGGGATCAATGAGCAGTTCTTC; CDR3 protein: CASSPGLAGINEQFF
J gene: TRBJ1-1; D gene: NA; V gene: TRBV7-2; clone size: few; CDR3 DNA: TGTGCCAGCAGCTTAACAGAGAACACTGAAGCTTTCTTT; CDR3 protein: CASSLTENTEAFF
J gene: TRBJ2-7; D gene: TRBD1; V gene: TRBV6-2/TRBV6-3; clone size: NA; CDR3 DNA: TGTGCCAGCAGCCCTTGGACAGGGTCTAGCTCCTACGAGCAGTACTTC; CDR3 protein: CASSPWTGSSSYEQYF
J gene: TRBJ2-4; D gene: NA; V gene: TRBV28; clone size: NA; CDR3 DNA: TGTGCCAGCAGTTTAACCGGGAAGGCTACTGGTCAGTACTTC; CDR3 protein: CASSLTGKATGQYF